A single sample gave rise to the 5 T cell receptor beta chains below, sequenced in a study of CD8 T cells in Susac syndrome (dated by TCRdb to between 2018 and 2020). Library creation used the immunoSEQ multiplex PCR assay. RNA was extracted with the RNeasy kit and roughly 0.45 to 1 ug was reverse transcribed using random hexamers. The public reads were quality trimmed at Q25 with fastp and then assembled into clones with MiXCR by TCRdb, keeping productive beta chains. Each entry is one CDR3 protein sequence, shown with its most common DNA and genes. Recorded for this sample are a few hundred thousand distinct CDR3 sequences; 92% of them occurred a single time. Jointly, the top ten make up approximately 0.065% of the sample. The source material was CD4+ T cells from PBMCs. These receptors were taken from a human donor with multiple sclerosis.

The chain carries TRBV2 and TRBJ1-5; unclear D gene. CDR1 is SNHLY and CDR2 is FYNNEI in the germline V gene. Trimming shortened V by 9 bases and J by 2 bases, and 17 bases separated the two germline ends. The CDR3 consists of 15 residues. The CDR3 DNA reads TGTGCCAGTTCCGGCGGCGTACGGGGCAATCAGCCCCAGCATTTT. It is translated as CASSGGVRGNQPQHF.

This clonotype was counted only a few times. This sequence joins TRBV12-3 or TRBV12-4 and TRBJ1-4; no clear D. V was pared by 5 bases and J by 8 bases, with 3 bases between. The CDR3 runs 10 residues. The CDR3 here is CASSGEKLFF. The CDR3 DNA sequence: TGTGCCAGCAGTGGAGAAAAACTGTTTTTT.

CDR3 loop: CASSHRRGIQGVIISGANVLTF. The DNA for the CDR3 is TGTGCCAGCAGCCATCGGAGGGGAATACAGGGCGTTATAATCTCTGGGGCCAACGTCCTGACTTTC. The chain couples TRBV5-6 to TRBJ2-6; D tentatively reads TRBD1 or TRBD2 (6 bases each). CDR3 size: 22 residues. From germline, CDR1 is SGHDT and CDR2 YYEEEE. The V end lost 4 bases, the J end lost 0 bases, and 29 bases lay between the germline ends.

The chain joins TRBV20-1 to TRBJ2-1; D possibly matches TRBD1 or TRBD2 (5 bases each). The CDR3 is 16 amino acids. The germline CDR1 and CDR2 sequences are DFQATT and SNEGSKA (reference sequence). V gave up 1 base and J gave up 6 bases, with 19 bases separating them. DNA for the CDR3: TGCAGTGCTAGAGGGGGGTTACTACTTAGAGGCAATGAGCAGTTCTTC. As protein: CSARGGLLLRGNEQFF.

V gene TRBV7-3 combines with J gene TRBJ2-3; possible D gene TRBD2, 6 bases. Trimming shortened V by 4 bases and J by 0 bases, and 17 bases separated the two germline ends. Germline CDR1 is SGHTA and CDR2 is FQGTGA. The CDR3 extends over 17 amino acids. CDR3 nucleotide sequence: TGTGCCAGCAGCTCCCAACCGGGACTGACTAGCACAGATACGCAGTATTTT. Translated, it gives CASSSQPGLTSTDTQYF.